The TCR beta chain described here comes from a study of shared clonotypes between healthy human individuals. Overall study findings and caveats: Around 5.4% of naive CD4 clonotypes were common to a few donors.

This CDR3 is built from 16 residues. V lost 4 bases, J lost 5 bases, and 10 bases stayed unmatched. Germline CDR1 is SGHAT and CDR2 is FQNNGV. TCRdb's copy holds only in-frame clones and misses some; the assay was immunoSEQ multiplex PCR. The table shows about 2.4 million clones, with 93% occurring only once. This clone was counted a few times. No antigen is known for it. This sequence originates from a man aged 18 to 29 in good health. Some clones in this sample may be carry-over from other donors' samples. This chain links TRBV11-2 with TRBJ1-4; 7 bases fit TRBD1. The sample taken for sequencing was naive CD4+ T cells from PBMCs. The subset: CD45RA+ positively selected. The CDR3: CASSSIPGQRNEKLFF. DNA for the CDR3: TGTGCCAGCAGCTCTATACCGGGACAGCGGAATGAAAAACTGTTTTTT. Filled out from reference TRBV11-2 and TRBJ1-4, the complete variable domain reads EAGVAQSPRYKIIEKRQSVAFWCNPISGHATLYWYQQILGQGPKLLIQFQNNGVVDDSQLPKDRFSAERLKGVDSTLKIQPAKLEDSAVYLCASSSIPGQRNEKLFFGSGTQLSVL.